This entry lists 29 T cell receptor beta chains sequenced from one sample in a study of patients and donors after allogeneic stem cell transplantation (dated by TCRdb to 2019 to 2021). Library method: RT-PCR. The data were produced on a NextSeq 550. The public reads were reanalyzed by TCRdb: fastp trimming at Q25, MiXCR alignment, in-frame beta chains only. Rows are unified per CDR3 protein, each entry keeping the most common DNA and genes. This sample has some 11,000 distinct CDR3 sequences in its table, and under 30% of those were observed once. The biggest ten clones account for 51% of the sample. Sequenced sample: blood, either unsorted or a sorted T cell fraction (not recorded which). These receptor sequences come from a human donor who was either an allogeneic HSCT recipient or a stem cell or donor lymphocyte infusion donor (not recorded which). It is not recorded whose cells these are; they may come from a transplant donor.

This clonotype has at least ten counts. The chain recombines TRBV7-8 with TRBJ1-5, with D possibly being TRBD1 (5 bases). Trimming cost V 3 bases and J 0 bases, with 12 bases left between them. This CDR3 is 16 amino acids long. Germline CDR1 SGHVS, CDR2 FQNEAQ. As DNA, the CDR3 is TGTGCCAGCAGCTTTACCGACAGAGTTAGCAATCAGCCCCAGCATTTT. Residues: CASSFTDRVSNQPQHF.

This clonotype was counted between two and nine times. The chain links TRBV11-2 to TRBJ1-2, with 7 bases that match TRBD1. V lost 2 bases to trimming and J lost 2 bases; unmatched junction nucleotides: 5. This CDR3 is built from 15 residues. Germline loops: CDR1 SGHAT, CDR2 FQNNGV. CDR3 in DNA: TGTGCCAGCAGCTTAAACAGGGGAATGAACTATGGCTACACCTTC. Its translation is CASSLNRGMNYGYTF.

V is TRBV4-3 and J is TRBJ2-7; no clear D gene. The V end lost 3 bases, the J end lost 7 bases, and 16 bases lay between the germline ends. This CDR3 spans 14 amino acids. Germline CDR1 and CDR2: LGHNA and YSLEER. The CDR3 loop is CASSHHRRTREQYF. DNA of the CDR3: TGCGCCAGCAGCCACCACCGACGGACGAGAGAGCAGTACTTC.

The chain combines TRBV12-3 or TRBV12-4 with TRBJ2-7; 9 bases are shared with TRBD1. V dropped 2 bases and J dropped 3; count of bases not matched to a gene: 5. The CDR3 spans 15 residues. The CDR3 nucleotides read TGTGCCAGCAGTTTACCGGACAGGGGCCACTACGAGCAGTACTTC. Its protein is CASSLPDRGHYEQYF.

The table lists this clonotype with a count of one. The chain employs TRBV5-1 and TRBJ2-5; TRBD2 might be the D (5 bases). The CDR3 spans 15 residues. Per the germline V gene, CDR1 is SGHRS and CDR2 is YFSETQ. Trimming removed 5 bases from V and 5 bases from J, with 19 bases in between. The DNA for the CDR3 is TGCGCCAGCAGTCTTCAGGCGGGTTATGGGGAGACCCAGTACTTC. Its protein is CASSLQAGYGETQYF.

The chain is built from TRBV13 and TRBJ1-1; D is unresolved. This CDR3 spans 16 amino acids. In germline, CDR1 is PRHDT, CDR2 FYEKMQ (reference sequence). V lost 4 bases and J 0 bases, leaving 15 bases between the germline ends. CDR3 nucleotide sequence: TGTGCCAGCAGCTCTCCCCCTCCGGTCATGAACACTGAAGCTTTCTTT. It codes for CASSSPPPVMNTEAFF. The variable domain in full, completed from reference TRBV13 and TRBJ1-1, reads AAGVIQSPRHLIKEKRETATLKCYPIPRHDTVYWYQQGPGQDPQFLISFYEKMQSDKGSIPDRFSAQQFSDYHSELNMSSLELGDSALYFCASSSPPPVMNTEAFFGQGTRLTVV.

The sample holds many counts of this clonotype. In nucleotides, the CDR3 is TGTGCCAGCAGACCGGGACAGACTAACTATGGCTACACCTTC. Translating it yields CASRPGQTNYGYTF. The chain employs TRBV12-3 or TRBV12-4 and TRBJ1-2, with 7 bases aligning to TRBD1. This CDR3 is 14 amino acids long. J lost 0 bases, V lost 6 bases, and 4 bases had no gene match.

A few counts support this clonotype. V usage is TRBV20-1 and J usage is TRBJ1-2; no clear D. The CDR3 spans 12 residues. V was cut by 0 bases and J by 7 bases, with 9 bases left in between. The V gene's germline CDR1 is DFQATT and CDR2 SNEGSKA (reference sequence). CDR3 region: CSAREPGGGYTF. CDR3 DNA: TGCAGTGCTAGAGAACCCGGAGGTGGCTACACCTTC.

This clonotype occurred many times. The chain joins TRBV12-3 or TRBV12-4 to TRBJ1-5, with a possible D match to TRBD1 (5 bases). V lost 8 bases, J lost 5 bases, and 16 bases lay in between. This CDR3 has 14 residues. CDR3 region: CASSHPGFHQPQHF. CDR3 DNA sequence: TGTGCCAGCTCTCACCCAGGGTTCCATCAGCCCCAGCATTTT.

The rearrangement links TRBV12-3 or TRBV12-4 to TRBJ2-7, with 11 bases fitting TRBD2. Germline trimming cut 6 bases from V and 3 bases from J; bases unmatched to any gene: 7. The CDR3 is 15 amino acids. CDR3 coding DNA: TGTGCCAGCAGCCCGTCCGGGACTAGCGGCTACGAGCAGTACTTC. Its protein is CASSPSGTSGYEQYF.

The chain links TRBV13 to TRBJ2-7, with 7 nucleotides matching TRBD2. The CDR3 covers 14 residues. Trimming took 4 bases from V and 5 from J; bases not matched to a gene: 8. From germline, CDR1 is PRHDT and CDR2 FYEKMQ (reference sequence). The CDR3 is CASSSSWAGDEQYF. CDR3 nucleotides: TGTGCCAGCAGCTCAAGTTGGGCGGGAGACGAGCAGTACTTC.

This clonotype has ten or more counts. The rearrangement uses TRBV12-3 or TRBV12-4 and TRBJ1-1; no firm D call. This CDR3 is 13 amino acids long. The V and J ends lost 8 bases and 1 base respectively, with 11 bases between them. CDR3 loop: CASHSTPNTEAFF. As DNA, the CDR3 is TGTGCCAGCCATAGCACACCGAACACTGAAGCTTTCTTT.

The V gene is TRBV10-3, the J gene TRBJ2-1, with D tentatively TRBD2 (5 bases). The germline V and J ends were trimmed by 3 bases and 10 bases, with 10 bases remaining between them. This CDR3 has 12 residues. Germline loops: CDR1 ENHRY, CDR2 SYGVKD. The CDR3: CAISEGEREQFF. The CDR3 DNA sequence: TGTGCCATCAGTGAAGGCGAGCGGGAGCAGTTCTTC.

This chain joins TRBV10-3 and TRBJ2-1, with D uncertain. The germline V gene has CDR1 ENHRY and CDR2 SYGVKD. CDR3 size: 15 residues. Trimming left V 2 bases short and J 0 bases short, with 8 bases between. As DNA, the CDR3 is TGTGCCATCAGTGAGAACCCAAGCTCCTACAATGAGCAGTTCTTC. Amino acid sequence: CAISENPSSYNEQFF.

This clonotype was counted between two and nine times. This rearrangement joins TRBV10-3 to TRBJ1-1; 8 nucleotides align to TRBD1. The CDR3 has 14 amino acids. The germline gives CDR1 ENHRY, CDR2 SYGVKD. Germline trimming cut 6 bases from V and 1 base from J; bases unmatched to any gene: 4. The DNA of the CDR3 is TGTGCCATCAGGGACAGGGTTACGAACACTGAAGCTTTCTTT. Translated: CAIRDRVTNTEAFF.

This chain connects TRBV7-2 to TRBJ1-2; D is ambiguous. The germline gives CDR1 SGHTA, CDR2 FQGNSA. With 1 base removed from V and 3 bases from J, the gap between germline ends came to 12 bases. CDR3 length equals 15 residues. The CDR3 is CASSLDALTDYGYTF. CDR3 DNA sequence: TGTGCCAGCAGCTTAGACGCTTTAACGGACTATGGCTACACCTTC.

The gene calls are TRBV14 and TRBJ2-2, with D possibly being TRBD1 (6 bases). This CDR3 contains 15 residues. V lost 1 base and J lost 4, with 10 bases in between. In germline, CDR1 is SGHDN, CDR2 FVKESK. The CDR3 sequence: CASSQAQGSTGELFF. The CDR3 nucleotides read TGTGCCAGCAGCCAAGCCCAGGGGAGCACCGGGGAGCTGTTTTTT.

Here the CDR3 reads CASSFNTLSGNTIYF. Here the CDR3 DNA reads TGTGCCAGCAGCTTTAATACCCTCTCTGGAAACACCATATATTTT. The chain couples TRBV7-8 to TRBJ1-3, with D unresolved. Per the germline V gene, CDR1 is SGHVS and CDR2 is FQNEAQ. V lost 3 bases, J lost 0 bases, and 9 bases lay in between. The CDR3 spans 15 residues.

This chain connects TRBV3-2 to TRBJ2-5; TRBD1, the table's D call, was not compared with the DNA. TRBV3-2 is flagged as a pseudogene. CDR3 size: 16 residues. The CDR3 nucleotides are TGTGCCAGCAGCCAAGATGTACAACAGGGAAAAGAGACCCAGTACTTC. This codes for CASSQDVQQGKETQYF.

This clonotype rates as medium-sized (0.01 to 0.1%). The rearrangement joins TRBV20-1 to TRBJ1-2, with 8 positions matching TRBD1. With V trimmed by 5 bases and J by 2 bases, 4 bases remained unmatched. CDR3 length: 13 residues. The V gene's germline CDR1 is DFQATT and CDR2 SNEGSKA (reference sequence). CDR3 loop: CSAGQGRNYGYTF. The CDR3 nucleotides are TGCAGTGCTGGACAGGGAAGAAACTATGGCTACACCTTC.

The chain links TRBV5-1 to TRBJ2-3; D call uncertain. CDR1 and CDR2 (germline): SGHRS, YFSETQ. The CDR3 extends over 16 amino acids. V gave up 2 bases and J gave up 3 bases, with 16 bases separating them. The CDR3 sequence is CASSFQTGQRTDTQYF. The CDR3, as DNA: TGCGCCAGCAGCTTCCAGACGGGCCAACGTACAGATACGCAGTATTTT.

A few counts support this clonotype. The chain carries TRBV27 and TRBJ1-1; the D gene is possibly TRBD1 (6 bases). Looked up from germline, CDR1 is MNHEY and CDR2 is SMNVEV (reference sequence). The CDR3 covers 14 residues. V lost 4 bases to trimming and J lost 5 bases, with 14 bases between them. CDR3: CASSWGRGITEAFF. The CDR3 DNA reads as TGTGCCAGCAGTTGGGGGAGGGGGATTACTGAAGCTTTCTTT.

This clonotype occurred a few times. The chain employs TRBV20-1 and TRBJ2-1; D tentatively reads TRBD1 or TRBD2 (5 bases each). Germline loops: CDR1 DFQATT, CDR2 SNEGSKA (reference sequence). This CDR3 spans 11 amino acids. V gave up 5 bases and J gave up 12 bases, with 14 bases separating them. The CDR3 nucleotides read TGCAGTGCTCGAAGAGTTGGGGGGCAGTTCTTC. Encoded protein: CSARRVGGQFF.

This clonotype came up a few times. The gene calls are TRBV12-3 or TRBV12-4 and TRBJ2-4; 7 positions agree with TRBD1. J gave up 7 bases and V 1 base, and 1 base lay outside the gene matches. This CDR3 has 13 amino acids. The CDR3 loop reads CASSLGGGNIQYF. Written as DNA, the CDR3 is TGTGCCAGCAGTTTAGGAGGGGGCAACATTCAGTACTTC.

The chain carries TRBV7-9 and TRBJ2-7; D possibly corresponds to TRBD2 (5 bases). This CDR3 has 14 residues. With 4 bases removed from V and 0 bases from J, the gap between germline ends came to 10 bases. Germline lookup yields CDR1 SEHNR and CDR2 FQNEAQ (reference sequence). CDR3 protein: CASSWSGSSYEQYF. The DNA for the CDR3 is TGTGCCAGCAGCTGGAGCGGCAGCTCCTACGAGCAGTACTTC. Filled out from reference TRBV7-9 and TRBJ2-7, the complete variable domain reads DTGVSQNPRHKITKRGQNVTFRCDPISEHNRLYWYRQTLGQGPEFLTYFQNEAQLEKSRLLSDRFSAERPKGSFSTLEIQRTEQGDSAMYLCASSWSGSSYEQYFGPGTRLTVT.

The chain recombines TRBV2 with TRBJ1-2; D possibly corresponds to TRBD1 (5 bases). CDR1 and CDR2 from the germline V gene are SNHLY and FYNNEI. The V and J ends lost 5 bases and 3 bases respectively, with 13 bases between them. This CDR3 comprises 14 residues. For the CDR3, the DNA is TGTGCCAGCAGTCAAGAGCGGGGGGACTATGGCTACACCTTC. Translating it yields CASSQERGDYGYTF.

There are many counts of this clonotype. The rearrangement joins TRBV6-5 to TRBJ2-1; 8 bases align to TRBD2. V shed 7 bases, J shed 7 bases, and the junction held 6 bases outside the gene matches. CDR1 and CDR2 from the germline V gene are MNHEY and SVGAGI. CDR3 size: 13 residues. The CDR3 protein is CASTLRGGNEQFF. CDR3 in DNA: TGTGCCAGCACCCTCCGGGGGGGGAATGAGCAGTTCTTC.

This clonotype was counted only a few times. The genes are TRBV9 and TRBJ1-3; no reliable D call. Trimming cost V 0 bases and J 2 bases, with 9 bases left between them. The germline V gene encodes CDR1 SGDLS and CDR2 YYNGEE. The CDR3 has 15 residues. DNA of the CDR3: TGTGCCAGCAGCGTAGATATCCAAGCTGGAAACACCATATATTTT. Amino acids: CASSVDIQAGNTIYF. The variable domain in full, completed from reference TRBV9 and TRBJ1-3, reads DSGVTQTPKHLITATGQRVTLRCSPRSGDLSVYWYQQSLDQGLQFLIQYYNGEERAKGNILERFSAQQFPDLHSELNLSSLELGDSALYFCASSVDIQAGNTIYFGEGSWLTVV.

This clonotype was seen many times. This CDR3 is CASSLVLLGADAQPQHF. In DNA, the CDR3 is TGTGCCAGCAGTTTGGTCCTCCTGGGGGCGGATGCTCAGCCCCAGCATTTT. The chain joins TRBV12-3 or TRBV12-4 to TRBJ1-5, with D tentatively TRBD1 (6 bases). Trimming left V 3 bases short and J 6 bases short, with 21 bases between. This CDR3 is 17 amino acids long.